The T cell receptor beta chain described here comes from a study of OX40 agonist ivuxolimab in advanced cancers. Overall study findings and caveats: In the 0.1-3.0 mg/kg groups, partial responders showed among the lowest expansion.

The assay was immunoSEQ multiplex PCR, and TCRdb's table has in-frame clones only and misses some. The sample lists 25,000 to 35,000 clones, around 88% occurring once. Trimming removed 4 bases from V and 11 bases from J; junction bases left unmatched: 7. Per the germline V gene, CDR1 is SGHDT and CDR2 is YYEEEE. This CDR3 has 12 amino acids. Comment on this clone: Its antigen is not known.

Sequenced material: CD4+ or CD8+ T cells sorted from blood, taken in a trial of the OX40 agonist ivuxolimab. This TCR was recovered from an adult with an advanced solid tumor such as melanoma, head and neck, liver or kidney cancer. The chain recombines TRBV5-6 with TRBJ2-7; 9 bases align to TRBD2. In DNA, the CDR3 is TGTGCCAGCAGCCCCGGGACTAGCAGCGAGTACTTC. This codes for CASSPGTSSEYF.